A single sample is the source of the 30 T cell receptor beta chains below, sequenced in a study of OX40 agonist ivuxolimab in advanced cancers. Produced via immunoSEQ multiplex PCR; TCRdb's table is partial and in-frame only. The sample has around 31,000 clones; roughly 87% are singletons. This specimen was CD4+ or CD8+ T cells sorted from blood, taken in a trial of the OX40 agonist ivuxolimab. The source is an adult with an advanced solid tumor such as melanoma, head and neck, liver or kidney cancer.

The genes are TRBV6-1 and TRBJ2-5; a possible D gene is TRBD2 (6 bases). The V end lost 10 bases, the J end lost 3 bases, and 12 bases lay between the germline ends. The CDR3 has 12 amino acids. Germline V CDR1 and CDR2: MNHNS, SASEGT. CDR3 sequence (DNA): TGTGCCACAATCGGGGAGGAAGAGACCCAGTACTTC. Protein: CATIGEEETQYF.

This clone was found once. V and J are TRBV28 and TRBJ2-7; D ambiguous. CDR3 size: 16 residues. The V gene's germline CDR1 is MDHEN and CDR2 SYDVKM. Trimming stripped 5 bases from V and 2 bases from J, with 19 bases between. The CDR3 region is CASSPATPVVTYEQYF. The CDR3 region has the DNA TGTGCCAGCAGTCCCGCGACCCCCGTGGTAACCTACGAGCAGTACTTC.

CDR3 region: CASSQEAGYTEAFF. CDR3 nucleotides: TGCGCCAGCAGCCAAGAGGCAGGCTACACTGAAGCTTTCTTT. This chain links TRBV4-1 with TRBJ1-1; D gene ambiguous. V dropped 0 bases and J dropped 3 bases, with 8 bases sitting between them. This CDR3 contains 14 residues. Germline V CDR1 and CDR2: MGHRA, YSYEKL.

This chain uses TRBV12-5 with TRBJ2-1; 14 bases map to TRBD2. V lost 6 bases, J lost 13 bases, and 5 bases stayed unmatched. The germline V gene has CDR1 LGHNT and CDR2 FRNRAP. The CDR3 sequence is 13 residues long. The chain's CDR3 is CASGWTSGGPQFF. The CDR3 coding sequence is TGTGCTAGTGGGTGGACTAGCGGGGGGCCCCAGTTCTTC.

The rearrangement uses TRBV5-1 and TRBJ2-5; D might be TRBD1 or TRBD2, each matching 6 bases. CDR3 size: 14 residues. Germline V gene sequence: CDR1 SGHRS, CDR2 YFSETQ. V lost 4 bases and J lost 6, with 16 bases in between. The CDR3 spells CASSPSGAAKTQYF. In nucleotides, the CDR3 is TGCGCCAGCAGCCCCTCGGGGGCTGCTAAGACCCAGTACTTC.

The genes are TRBV4-3 and TRBJ1-1, with 7 bases identical to TRBD1. Germline CDR1 and CDR2: LGHNA and YSLEER. The CDR3 runs to 14 residues. The junction had 7 bases not matched to a gene; V was cut back by 2 bases and J by 7 bases. The CDR3: CASSQLGQDFEAFF. The CDR3 DNA reads TGCGCCAGCAGCCAACTCGGACAGGACTTTGAAGCTTTCTTT.

This rearrangement joins TRBV5-1 to TRBJ1-1; D gene uncertain. The CDR3 totals 14 residues. Germline V gene data show CDR1 as SGHRS and CDR2 as YFSETQ. V lost 4 bases, J lost 9 bases, and 19 bases lay in between. This chain's CDR3 is CASSAASIEDQAFF. The DNA for the CDR3 is TGCGCCAGCAGCGCCGCGTCCATAGAAGATCAAGCTTTCTTT. The complete variable domain, with remaining parts taken from reference TRBV5-1 and TRBJ1-1, reads KAGVTQTPRYLIKTRGQQVTLSCSPISGHRSVSWYQQTPGQGLQFLFEYFSETQRNKGNFPGRFSGRQFSNSRSEMNVSTLELGDSALYLCASSAASIEDQAFFGQGTRLTVV.

The chain is built from TRBV28 and TRBJ2-3; D is undetermined. There are 14 residues in the CDR3. Trimming removed 2 bases at V and 6 bases at J, with 12 bases between. Germline V lookup: CDR1 MDHEN, CDR2 SYDVKM. CDR3 residues: CASSLNFRSDTQYF. CDR3 in DNA: TGTGCCAGCAGTTTAAACTTCCGGTCGGATACGCAGTATTTT.

The rearrangement links TRBV6-6 to TRBJ2-3; 9 nucleotides line up with TRBD2. Trimming cost V 2 bases and J 2 bases; bases outside gene matches: 2. Germline V gene data show CDR1 as MNHNY and CDR2 as SVGAGI (reference sequence). The CDR3 length is 15 residues. In DNA form, the CDR3 reads TGTGCCAGCAGTTACCTAGCGGGGATCACAGATACGCAGTATTTT. Its protein product is CASSYLAGITDTQYF.

The J gene is TRBJ2-2, the V gene TRBV27; D is uncertain. There are 17 residues in the CDR3. Germline V gene lookup returns CDR1 MNHEY and CDR2 SMNVEV (reference sequence). The V end was cut by 0 bases, the J end by 0 bases, with 11 bases between. CDR3 in amino acids: CASSLSLSAANTGELFF. The CDR3 DNA is TGTGCCAGCAGTTTATCCCTCTCGGCCGCGAACACCGGGGAGCTGTTTTTT.

The CDR3 nucleotides are TGTGCCAGCAGCTCGGGCAGGCTAGCGGGGGGGAACCATTCCTACAATGAGCAGTTCTTC. Protein: CASSSGRLAGGNHSYNEQFF. V and J are TRBV7-6 and TRBJ2-1, with 12 bases fitting TRBD2. The J segment lost 1 base and the V segment lost 4 bases, leaving 14 bases of the junction unmatched. The CDR3 contains 20 residues. The V gene's germline CDR1 is SGHVS and CDR2 FNYEAQ.

The chain has TRBV6-6 and TRBJ1-5; the D is unclear. Trimming removed 2 bases at V and 10 bases at J, with 18 bases between. This CDR3 spans 15 amino acids. The V gene's germline CDR1 is MNHNY and CDR2 SVGAGI (reference sequence). CDR3 sequence reads: CASSYQRGRSAPQHF. In nucleotides, the CDR3 is TGTGCCAGCAGTTACCAGAGAGGAAGGTCAGCCCCCCAGCATTTT.

The chain couples TRBV6-1 to TRBJ1-2; unclear D gene. This CDR3 has 13 amino acids. Trimming took off 5 bases at V and 4 bases at J, with 11 bases between the two ends. Looked up from germline, CDR1 is MNHNS and CDR2 is SASEGT. The CDR3 sequence: CASSTIGLYGYTF. The CDR3, as DNA: TGTGCCAGCAGTACCATTGGACTCTATGGCTACACCTTC.

The chain combines TRBV5-4 with TRBJ2-7; tentatively, D is TRBD1 (6 bases). Germline V CDR1 and CDR2: SGHNT, YYREEE (reference sequence). This CDR3 contains 14 residues. V dropped 2 bases and J dropped 2 bases, with 11 bases sitting between them. In DNA, the CDR3 is TGTGCCAGCAGCTTCTCAGGGGCCCCCTACGAGCAGTACTTC. It encodes CASSFSGAPYEQYF. Full variable domain (rest looked up from reference TRBV5-4 and TRBJ2-7): ETGVTQSPTHLIKTRGQQVTLRCSSQSGHNTVSWYQQALGQGPQFIFQYYREEENGRGNFPPRFSGLQFPNYSSELNVNALELDDSALYLCASSFSGAPYEQYFGPGTRLTVT.

J is TRBJ1-1 and V is TRBV7-9, with D hard to call. Germline V gives CDR1 SEHNR, CDR2 FQNEAQ (reference sequence). Trimming removed 5 bases at V and 1 base at J, with 8 bases between. This CDR3 region has 13 residues. CDR3 DNA sequence: TGTGCCAGCAGCGCAGCCGGGAACACTGAAGCTTTCTTT. Protein: CASSAAGNTEAFF.

J is TRBJ2-5 and V is TRBV11-2; D is possibly TRBD1 (6 bases). Trimming removed 3 bases from V and 5 bases from J, with 10 bases in between. From germline, CDR1 is SGHAT and CDR2 FQNNGV. The CDR3 is 13 amino acids. The CDR3 nucleotides read TGTGCCAGCAGCTTGTACAGGGTGGAGACCCAGTACTTC. Its translation is CASSLYRVETQYF.

V gene TRBV7-2 combines with J gene TRBJ1-5, with TRBD1 identical over 7 bases. The CDR3 sequence is 17 residues long. CDR1 is SGHTA and CDR2 is FQGNSA in the germline V gene. The trim removed 4 bases at V and 0 bases at J, leaving 9 bases unmatched. The CDR3 here is CASSSYGQDGSNQPQHF. The CDR3 DNA reads TGTGCCAGCAGCTCTTATGGACAGGACGGTAGCAATCAGCCCCAGCATTTT.

The chain uses TRBV5-4 and TRBJ2-2, with D perhaps matching TRBD2 (6 bases). This CDR3 has 14 residues. Between the trimmed V and J ends, which lost 9 bases and 5 bases, there was a span of 17 bases. Germline assignment: CDR1 SGHNT and CDR2 YYREEE (reference sequence). DNA of the CDR3: TGTGCCACCACCTGGGACTTGGTGACCGGGGAGCTGTTTTTT. Its translation: CATTWDLVTGELFF.

This clone occurred a few times. The chain employs TRBV5-1 and TRBJ1-1; D gene uncertain. The CDR3 totals 14 residues. V was pared by 5 bases and J by 1 base, with 12 bases between. CDR1 and CDR2 (germline): SGHRS, YFSETQ. The CDR3 reads CASRPPPGNTEAFF. The CDR3 DNA sequence: TGCGCCAGCAGGCCCCCTCCGGGGAACACTGAAGCTTTCTTT.

The chain uses TRBV4-2 and TRBJ2-5; 8 bases fit TRBD1. Germline-derived CDR1 and CDR2 are LGHNA and YNFKEQ. The CDR3 has 15 residues. V was pared by 1 base and J by 3 bases, with 4 bases of the junction left unmatched. The CDR3 loop is CASSQGTGREETQYF. The CDR3 DNA is TGTGCCAGCAGCCAAGGGACAGGGAGAGAAGAGACCCAGTACTTC.

The chain employs TRBV27 and TRBJ2-1, with 9 positions matching TRBD1. The V and J ends lost 4 bases and 9 bases, in that order; junction bases with no gene match: 10. The CDR3 is 15 amino acids. CDR1 is MNHEY, CDR2 SMNVEV, per germline (reference sequence). This chain's CDR3 is CASSSRTGAPGEQFF. CDR3 nucleotide sequence: TGTGCCAGCAGTTCCCGGACAGGGGCCCCGGGTGAGCAGTTCTTC.

This clone appeared once. The gene calls are TRBV19 and TRBJ1-1; 9 bases map to TRBD1. The germline gives CDR1 LNHDA, CDR2 SQIVND (reference sequence). With 9 bases clipped from V and 5 bases from J, the junction kept 10 bases outside the gene matches. The CDR3 spans 14 residues. Here the CDR3 reads CASRTGGSSTEAFF. The CDR3 DNA sequence: TGTGCCAGCCGTACAGGGGGCTCAAGTACTGAAGCTTTCTTT.

This clone was observed a handful of times. V is TRBV5-4 and J is TRBJ2-1; 7 bases are a match to TRBD2. Unmatched junction bases numbered 12, after V lost 3 bases and J lost 0 bases. In germline, CDR1 is SGHNT, CDR2 YYREEE (reference sequence). The CDR3 totals 18 residues. CDR3: CASSWTSPYISSYNEQFF. Written as DNA, the CDR3 is TGTGCCAGCAGCTGGACTAGTCCGTACATTAGCTCCTACAATGAGCAGTTCTTC.

The V gene is TRBV10-3, the J gene TRBJ2-2, with TRBD2 matching over 8 bases. Germline V gene data show CDR1 as ENHRY and CDR2 as SYGVKD. CDR3 length: 14 amino acids. With V trimmed by 7 bases and J by 3 bases, 4 bases remained unmatched. The CDR3 loop reads CAIKELADTGELFF. CDR3 in DNA: TGTGCCATCAAAGAACTAGCGGACACCGGGGAGCTGTTTTTT.

This chain uses TRBV27 with TRBJ2-6; no reliable D call. CDR1 MNHEY and CDR2 SMNVEV come from the germline V gene (reference sequence). The V and J ends lost 3 bases and 2 bases respectively, with 2 bases between them. CDR3 length: 13 amino acids. The DNA for the CDR3 is TGTGCCAGCAGTTTGGCTGGGGCCAACGTCCTGACTTTC. This gives the protein CASSLAGANVLTF.

The CDR3 DNA reads as TGTGCCAGCAGCCCCGGGGACAGCCTCACAGATACGCAGTATTTT. It codes for CASSPGDSLTDTQYF. This sequence joins TRBV11-2 and TRBJ2-3, with TRBD1 identical over 7 bases. V lost 5 bases to trimming and J lost 2 bases; unmatched junction nucleotides: 7. The germline gives CDR1 SGHAT, CDR2 FQNNGV. This CDR3 region has 15 residues.

This clone occurred once. The chain carries TRBV6-5 and TRBJ1-2, with D uncertain. V lost 6 bases, J lost 4 bases, and 12 bases lay in between. From germline, CDR1 is MNHEY and CDR2 SVGAGI. The length of the CDR3 is 13 residues. The CDR3 nucleotides are TGTGCCAGCAGCCAAGGAAGGAGCTATGGCTACACCTTC. It specifies CASSQGRSYGYTF.

The V call is TRBV7-8, the J call TRBJ2-7; TRBD1 aligns across 7 bases. V was clipped by 0 bases and J by 4 bases; unmatched bases: 12. The length of the CDR3 is 17 residues. CDR1 and CDR2 from the germline V gene are SGHVS and FQNEAQ. The CDR3 DNA sequence: TGTGCCAGCAGCTTAGCAAAGGGGGCGTCCCCCTGGTACGAGCAGTACTTC. This sequence encodes CASSLAKGASPWYEQYF.

The chain couples TRBV9 to TRBJ1-5; 7 positions match TRBD1. The germline V gene encodes CDR1 SGDLS and CDR2 YYNGEE. This CDR3 is built from 15 residues. V dropped 1 base and J dropped 8; count of bases not matched to a gene: 9. The CDR3 protein is CASSVYGTVNEPQHF. In nucleotides, the CDR3 is TGTGCCAGCAGCGTATACGGGACAGTGAACGAGCCCCAGCATTTT.

V gene TRBV7-3 combines with J gene TRBJ2-1, with 10 bases lining up with TRBD1. There are 15 residues in the CDR3. CDR1 and CDR2 (germline): SGHTA, FQGTGA. V was clipped by 4 bases and J by 8 bases; unmatched bases: 8. The CDR3 nucleotides read TGTGCCAGCAGCTCCGACAGGGGGCGGTTGGATGAGCAGTTCTTC. Residues: CASSSDRGRLDEQFF.